This T cell receptor (beta chain) emerged from a study of T cells in narcolepsy. On the study more broadly: Enrolled donors included narcolepsy type 1 or type 2 patients and healthy controls.

Trimming cost V 0 bases and J 0 bases; bases outside gene matches: 6. Per the germline V gene, CDR1 is SGHRS and CDR2 is YFSETQ. The CDR3 covers 17 residues. Libraries were prepared by immunoSEQ multiplex PCR; TCRdb keeps only in-frame clonotypes and omits some of them. The table has some 14,000 clones, roughly nine tenths seen once. With regard to this clone: What it binds is unknown.

Findings and limits, study-wide: Comparing one patient's CSF and blood CD4+ clonotypes highlighted HCRT- and TRIB2-specific autoreactive clonotypes.

The chain combines TRBV5-1 with TRBJ1-5, with 7 bases identical to TRBD1. This clonotype originated in a human donor with narcolepsy. Sample: CD45RA- memory CD4+ T cells from PBMCs. The CDR3 DNA follows: TGCGCCAGCAGCTTGGTTCCGACAGGGTATAGCAATCAGCCCCAGCATTTT. Translating it yields CASSLVPTGYSNQPQHF.